The TCR beta chain under discussion was sequenced for a study of control samples from healthy donors and cancer patients. Sequenced by immunoSEQ multiplex PCR; TCRdb stores in-frame clones only, minus some. The profile covers tens of thousands of clones, with approximately 94% appearing a single time and about 5% taken by the ten largest. The CDR3 runs to 17 residues. V gave up 0 bases and J gave up 2 bases; unmatched junction bases: 10. Germline CDR1 reads MGHRA; CDR2 reads YSYEKL. Sequencing used blood. The sequence was collected from a woman aged 18-29 years in good health. The chain carries TRBV4-1 and TRBJ2-7; 7 bases match TRBD1. The CDR3 nucleotides read TGCGCCAGCAGCCAAGAAAGAAGGGCCGGACAGGCCTACGAGCAGTACTTC. Encoded protein: CASSQERRAGQAYEQYF.